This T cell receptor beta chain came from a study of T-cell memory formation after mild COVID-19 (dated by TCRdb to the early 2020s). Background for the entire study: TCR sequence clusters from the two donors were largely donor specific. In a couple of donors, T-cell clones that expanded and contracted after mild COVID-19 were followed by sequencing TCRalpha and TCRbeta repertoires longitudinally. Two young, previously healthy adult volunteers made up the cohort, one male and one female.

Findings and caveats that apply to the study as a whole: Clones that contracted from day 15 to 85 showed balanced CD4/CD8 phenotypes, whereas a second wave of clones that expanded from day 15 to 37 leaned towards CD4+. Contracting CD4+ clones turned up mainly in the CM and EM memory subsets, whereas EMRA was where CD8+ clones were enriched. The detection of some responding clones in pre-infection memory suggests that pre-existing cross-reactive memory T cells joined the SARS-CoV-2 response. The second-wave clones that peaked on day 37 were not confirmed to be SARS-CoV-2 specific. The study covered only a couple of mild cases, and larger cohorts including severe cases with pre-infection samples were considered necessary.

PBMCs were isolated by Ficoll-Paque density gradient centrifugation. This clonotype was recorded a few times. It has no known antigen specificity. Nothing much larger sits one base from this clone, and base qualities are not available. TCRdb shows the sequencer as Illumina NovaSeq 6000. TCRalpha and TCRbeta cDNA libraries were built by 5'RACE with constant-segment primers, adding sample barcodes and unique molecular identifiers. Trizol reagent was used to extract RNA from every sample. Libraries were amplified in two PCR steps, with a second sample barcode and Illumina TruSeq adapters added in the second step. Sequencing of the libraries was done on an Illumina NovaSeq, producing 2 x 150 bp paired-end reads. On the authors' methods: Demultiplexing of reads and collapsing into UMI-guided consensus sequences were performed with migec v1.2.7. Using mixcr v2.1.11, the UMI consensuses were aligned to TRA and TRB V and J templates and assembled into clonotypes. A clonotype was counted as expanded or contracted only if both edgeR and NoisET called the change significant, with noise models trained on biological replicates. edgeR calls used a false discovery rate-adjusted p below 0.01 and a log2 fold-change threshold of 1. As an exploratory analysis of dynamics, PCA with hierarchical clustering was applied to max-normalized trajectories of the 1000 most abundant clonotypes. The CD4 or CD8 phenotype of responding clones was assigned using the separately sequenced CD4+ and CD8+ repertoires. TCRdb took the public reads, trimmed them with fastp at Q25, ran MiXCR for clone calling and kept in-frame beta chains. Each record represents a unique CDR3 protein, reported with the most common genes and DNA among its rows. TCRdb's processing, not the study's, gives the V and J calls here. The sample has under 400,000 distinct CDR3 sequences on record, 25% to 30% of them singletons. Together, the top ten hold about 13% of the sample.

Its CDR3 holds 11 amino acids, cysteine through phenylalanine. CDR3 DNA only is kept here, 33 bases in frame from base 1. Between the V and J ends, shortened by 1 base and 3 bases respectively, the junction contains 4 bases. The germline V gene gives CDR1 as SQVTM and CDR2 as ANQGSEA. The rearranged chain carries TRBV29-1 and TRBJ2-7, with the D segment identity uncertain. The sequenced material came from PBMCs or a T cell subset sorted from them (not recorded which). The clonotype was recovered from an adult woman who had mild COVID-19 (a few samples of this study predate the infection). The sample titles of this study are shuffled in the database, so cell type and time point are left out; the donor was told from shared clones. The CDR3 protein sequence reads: CSVEGNYEQYF. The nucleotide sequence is TGCAGCGTTGAAGGGAACTACGAGCAGTACTTC.